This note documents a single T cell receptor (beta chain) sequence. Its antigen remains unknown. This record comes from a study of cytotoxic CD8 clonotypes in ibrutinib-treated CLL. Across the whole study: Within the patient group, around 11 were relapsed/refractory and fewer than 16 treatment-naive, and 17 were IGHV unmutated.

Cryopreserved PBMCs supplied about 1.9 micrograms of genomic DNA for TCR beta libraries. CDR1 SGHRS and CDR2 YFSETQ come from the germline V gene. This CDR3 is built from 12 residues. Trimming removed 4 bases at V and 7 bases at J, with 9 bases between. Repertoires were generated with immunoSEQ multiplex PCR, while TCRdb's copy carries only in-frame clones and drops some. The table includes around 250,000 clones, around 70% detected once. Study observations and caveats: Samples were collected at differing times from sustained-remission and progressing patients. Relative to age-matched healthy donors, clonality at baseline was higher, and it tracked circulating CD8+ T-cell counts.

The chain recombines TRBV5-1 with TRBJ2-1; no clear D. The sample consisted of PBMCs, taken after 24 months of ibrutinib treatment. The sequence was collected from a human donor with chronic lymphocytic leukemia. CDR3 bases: TGCGCCAGCAGCCACGCAGCGAATGAGCAGTTCTTC. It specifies CASSHAANEQFF.